This T cell receptor beta chain was identified during a study of blood T cell repertoires in COVID-19. Generated by immunoSEQ multiplex PCR, the TCRdb table keeps only in-frame clones and is missing some. The sample has 200,000 to 250,000 clones; less than 90% are singletons. The CDR3 length is 13 residues. Between the trimmed V and J ends, which lost 0 bases and 8 bases, there was a span of 11 bases. The V gene's germline CDR1 is SGHRS and CDR2 YFSETQ. This clone was observed a single time. The sample consisted of peripheral blood. This receptor was taken from an older woman who had recovered from COVID-19. This sequence joins TRBV5-1 and TRBJ1-2, with D perhaps TRBD1 (5 bases). The CDR3 DNA reads as TGCGCCAGCAGCTTGGGCAGGGCGGCGGGCTACACCTTC. Amino acid sequence: CASSLGRAAGYTF.